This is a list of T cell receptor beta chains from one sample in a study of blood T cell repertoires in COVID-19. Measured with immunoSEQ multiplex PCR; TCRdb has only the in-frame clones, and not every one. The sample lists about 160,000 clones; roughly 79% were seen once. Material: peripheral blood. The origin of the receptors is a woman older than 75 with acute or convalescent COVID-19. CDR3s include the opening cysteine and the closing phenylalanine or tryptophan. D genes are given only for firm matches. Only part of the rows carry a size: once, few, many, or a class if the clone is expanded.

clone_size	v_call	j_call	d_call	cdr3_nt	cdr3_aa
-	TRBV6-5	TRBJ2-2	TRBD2	TGTGCCAGCAGGCTAGCGGAGAACACCGGGGAGCTGTTTTTT	CASRLAENTGELFF
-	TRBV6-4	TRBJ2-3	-	TGTGCCAGCAGTATGGAAGCGTCAGATACGCAGTATTTT	CASSMEASDTQYF
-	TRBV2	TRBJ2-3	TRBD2	TGTGCCAGCAGTGAAGAACCTAGCGGGGGAAGCACAGATACGCAGTATTTT	CASSEEPSGGSTDTQYF
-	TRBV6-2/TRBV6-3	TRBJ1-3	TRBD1	TGTGCCAGCAGTTCCGGACAGGCTTTCACTGGAAACACCATATATTTT	CASSSGQAFTGNTIYF
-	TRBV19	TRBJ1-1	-	TGTGCCAGTAGTATAGATCTGGGGCGCAGGGACACTGAAGCTTTCTTT	CASSIDLGRRDTEAFF
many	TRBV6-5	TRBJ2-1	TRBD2	TGTGCCAGCAGTTTCGTAGCGGGTAGCTCCTACAATGAGCAGTTCTTC	CASSFVAGSSYNEQFF
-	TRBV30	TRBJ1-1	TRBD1	TGTGCTCAGACCGGGACAGGGAGACGAGCTTTCTTT	CAQTGTGRRAFF
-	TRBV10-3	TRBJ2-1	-	TGTGCCATCAGTGACCCCGTCGGTGAGCAGTTCTTC	CAISDPVGEQFF
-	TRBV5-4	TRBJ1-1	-	TGTGCCAGCAGCTGGCCGGGGGTGGGGAACACTGAAGCTTTCTTT	CASSWPGVGNTEAFF
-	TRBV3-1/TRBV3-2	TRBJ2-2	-	TGTGCCAGCAGGGGAGATGGAGTTATCGCGAACACCGGGGAGCTGTTTTTT	CASRGDGVIANTGELFF
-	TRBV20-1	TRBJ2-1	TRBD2	TGCAGTGCTAGTCACGGGACTAGGAAAAACAATGAGCAGTTCTTC	CSASHGTRKNNEQFF
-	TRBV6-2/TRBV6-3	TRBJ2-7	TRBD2	TGTGCCAGCAGTTACCCCTTTGAGCGGGAGGATAACGAGCAGTACTTC	CASSYPFEREDNEQYF
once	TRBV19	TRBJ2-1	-	TGTGCCAGTAGTATTTATGGACAGCTTGGGGACTACTGGGATGAGCAGTTCTTC	CASSIYGQLGDYWDEQFF
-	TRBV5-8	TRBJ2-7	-	TGTGCCAGCAGCTTGGGACGCCCTCAGGGCGAGCAGTACTTC	CASSLGRPQGEQYF
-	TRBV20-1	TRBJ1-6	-	TGCAGTGCTAGAGGGGAGGGACCCCTCCACTTT	CSARGEGPLHF
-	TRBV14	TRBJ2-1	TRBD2	TGTGCCAGCACCGGAGGGGGACTAGCGGGAGGGAGGTCCTACAATGAGCAGTTCTTC	CASTGGGLAGGRSYNEQFF
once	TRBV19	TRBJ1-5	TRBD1	TGTGCCAGTACCCCCGGGACAGGGTACAATCAGCCCCAGCATTTT	CASTPGTGYNQPQHF
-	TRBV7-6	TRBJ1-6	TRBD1	TGTGCCAGCAGCTTAGTACAGGGGGCAGATTCACCCCTCCACTTT	CASSLVQGADSPLHF
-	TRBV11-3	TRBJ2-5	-	TGTGCCAGCAACCCAAGGTGGAGGCTGGCACAAGAGACCCAGTACTTC	CASNPRWRLAQETQYF
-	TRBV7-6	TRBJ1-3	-	TGTGCCAGCAGCAACCAGGGATTTGGAAACACCATATATTTT	CASSNQGFGNTIYF
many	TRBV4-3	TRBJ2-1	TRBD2	TGCGCCAGCAGCCAATCAGCGGGAGGGTTCGTTGAGCAGTTCTTC	CASSQSAGGFVEQFF
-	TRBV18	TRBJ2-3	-	TGTGCCAGCTCATCCGGGACTCCTAGCACAGATACGCAGTATTTT	CASSSGTPSTDTQYF
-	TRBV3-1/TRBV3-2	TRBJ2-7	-	TGTGCCAGCAGCCGATGGACGGGGGAATACGAGCAGTACTTC	CASSRWTGEYEQYF
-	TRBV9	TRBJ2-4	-	TGTGCCAGCAGCGTGACCACAGGGAGGGACATTCAGTACTTC	CASSVTTGRDIQYF
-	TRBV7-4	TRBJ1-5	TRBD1	TGTGCCAGCAGCTGGGAAAAACAGGGGGCGAGGCAGCCCCAGCATTTT	CASSWEKQGARQPQHF
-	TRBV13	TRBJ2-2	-	TGTGCCAGCAGCGATCGGGGATACAACACCGGGGAGCTGTTTTTT	CASSDRGYNTGELFF
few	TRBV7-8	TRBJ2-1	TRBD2	TGTGCCAGCAGCTCCCCCAGCGGGAGGTCCTACAATGAGCAGTTCTTC	CASSSPSGRSYNEQFF
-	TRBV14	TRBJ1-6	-	TGTGCCAGCAGCAAAGATGGCCTTTCACCCCTCCACTTT	CASSKDGLSPLHF
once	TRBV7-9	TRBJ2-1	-	TGTGCCAGCTCCCGGGACACCTGGAAAGACGGGCAGTTCTTC	CASSRDTWKDGQFF
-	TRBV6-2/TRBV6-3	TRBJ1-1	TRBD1	TGTGCCAGCAGTCCCGTACCGGGGGACAGGTCGCCCGAAGCTTTCTTT	CASSPVPGDRSPEAFF
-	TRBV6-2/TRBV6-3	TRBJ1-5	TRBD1	TGTGCCAGCAGTTACTCGACGACAGGGTATCAGCCCCAGCATTTT	CASSYSTTGYQPQHF
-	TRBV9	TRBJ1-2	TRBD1	TGTGCCAGCAGCGGCGGCTGGACAGGGGTCTATGGCTACACCTTC	CASSGGWTGVYGYTF
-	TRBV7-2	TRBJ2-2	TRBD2	TGTGCCAGCAGCCTGGCGCTAGCGGGAGGTAGCTCTGGGACCGGGGAGCTGTTTTTT	CASSLALAGGSSGTGELFF
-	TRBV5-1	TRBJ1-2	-	TGCGCCAGCAGCCTCCATCTGACCCCGGAGACCGGCTACACCTTC	CASSLHLTPETGYTF
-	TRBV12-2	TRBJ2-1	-	TGTGCAAGTTCCGAGCGGGAGGGGTACGGGCAGTTCTTC	CASSEREGYGQFF
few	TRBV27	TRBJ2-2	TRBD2	TGTGCCAGCAGTTTCGTGGGAGGGGTCACCGGGGAGCTGTTTTTT	CASSFVGGVTGELFF
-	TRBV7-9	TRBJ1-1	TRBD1	TGTGCCAGCAGCTTATACAGGGGAGGGAACACTGAAGCTTTCTTT	CASSLYRGGNTEAFF
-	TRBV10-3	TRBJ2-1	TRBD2	TGTGCCATCAGTGACCAGCGGGAGGGCAATGAGCAGTTCTTC	CAISDQREGNEQFF
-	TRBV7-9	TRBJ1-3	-	TGTGCCAGCAGCGCCAGGGCCTCTGGAAACACCATATATTTT	CASSARASGNTIYF
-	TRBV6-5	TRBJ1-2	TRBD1	TGTGCCAGCAGGCACCAGACAGGGAACTATGGCTACACCTTC	CASRHQTGNYGYTF
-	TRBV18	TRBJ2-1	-	TGTGCCAGCTCACCAGAAGGAGGGTTCTCCTACAATGAGCAGTTCTTC	CASSPEGGFSYNEQFF